These T cell receptor beta chains were read from a single sample in a study of cytomegalovirus exposure and HLA in healthy donors. Generated by immunoSEQ multiplex PCR, the TCRdb table keeps only in-frame clones and is missing some. The profile shows roughly 80,000 clones, approximately 70% of them singletons. Sequenced material: PBMCs. The receptors come from a man between 60 and 75 years old in good health and CMV-seropositive. CDR3s leave out the opening cysteine and the closing phenylalanine or tryptophan. Each record gives: J gene, D gene, V gene, CDR3 protein. D genes are given only for firm matches.

TRBJ1-5 | TRBD1 | TRBV27 | ASSTRQGGQPQH
TRBJ2-3 | - | TRBV19 | ARDIPPGVPDTQY
TRBJ1-5 | - | TRBV7-7 | ASSSGFNQPQH
TRBJ2-5 | - | TRBV7-3 | ASSRGGGETQY
TRBJ2-5 | - | TRBV27 | ASSLGQDGEQY
TRBJ2-3 | - | TRBV6-6 | ASIHEAGSDTQY
TRBJ2-1 | - | TRBV30 | AWAGGGFYNEQF
TRBJ2-2 | TRBD1 | TRBV11-3 | ASSASGQTYTGELF
TRBJ2-7 | - | TRBV19 | ASRDGGASYEQY
TRBJ2-1 | - | TRBV5-6 | ASSRTVVEQF
TRBJ2-5 | - | TRBV7-9 | ASNSDSETQY
TRBJ1-5 | - | TRBV6-6 | ASSSGFRNQPQH
TRBJ2-2 | - | TRBV4-3 | ASSPTGTPNTGELF
TRBJ1-2 | - | TRBV6-5 | ASSSLLNSNYGYT
TRBJ2-1 | - | TRBV5-1 | ASSLEGVGEQF
TRBJ1-1 | - | TRBV5-1 | ASSLGQEAF
TRBJ1-4 | TRBD1 | TRBV27 | ASSFGTANEKLF
TRBJ2-1 | - | TRBV5-1 | ASSSSGSSYNEQF
TRBJ1-1 | - | TRBV2 | ASSARAMNTEAF
TRBJ2-1 | TRBD1 | TRBV6-5 | ASSYPGQGTVQF
TRBJ2-5 | - | TRBV6-5 | ASSSRPGIFQETQY
TRBJ2-4 | TRBD1 | TRBV9 | ASSPRTGENIQY
TRBJ1-6 | - | TRBV19 | ASSQRGQIRSSPLH
TRBJ2-1 | TRBD2 | TRBV11-2 | ASSQLAGGNEQF
TRBJ2-7 | TRBD2 | TRBV28 | ASSSASGGDPEHEQY
TRBJ2-7 | TRBD1 | TRBV29-1 | SAADREEGEQY
TRBJ1-2 | TRBD1 | TRBV7-9 | SSSYPGTAYGYT
TRBJ1-5 | TRBD1 | TRBV6-1 | ASSLLGQGRQPQH
TRBJ2-7 | TRBD1 | TRBV5-1 | ASSVGQGFEQY
TRBJ2-7 | - | TRBV30 | AWSRSYEQY
TRBJ2-3 | - | TRBV4-2 | ASSPYLHNTDTQY
TRBJ1-6 | TRBD1 | TRBV13 | ASSSLRDSNSPLH
TRBJ1-2 | - | TRBV7-9 | ASSSGVYGYT
TRBJ2-7 | - | TRBV11-2 | ASSLRDNSYEQY
TRBJ2-7 | TRBD1 | TRBV30 | AWSQGAGSYEQY
TRBJ1-5 | - | TRBV2 | ASRATGHNQPQH
TRBJ2-1 | TRBD2 | TRBV4-1 | ASSPIGGFSEQF
TRBJ2-5 | TRBD1 | TRBV28 | ASSETGTGGKETQY
TRBJ2-7 | - | TRBV7-9 | ASSHRDNPYEQY
TRBJ2-2 | - | TRBV5-5 | ASSLLQGNTGELF
TRBJ1-5 | - | TRBV2 | ASSETGSRGQPQH
TRBJ1-5 | TRBD1 | TRBV6-5 | ASSRQGAFTQPQH
TRBJ2-2 | TRBD2 | TRBV7-2 | ASSLMAGAAGELF
TRBJ2-1 | - | TRBV11-2 | ASSLTRDEQF
TRBJ1-2 | - | TRBV19 | ASSQRRFYGYT
TRBJ2-3 | TRBD2 | TRBV30 | AWRGRGDTDTQY
TRBJ2-7 | TRBD2 | TRBV28 | ASSLSGGFEGPYEQY
TRBJ1-4 | - | TRBV27 | ASSTANEKLF
TRBJ2-7 | - | TRBV30 | AWTYQREQY
TRBJ1-1 | TRBD1 | TRBV2 | VDGGTGTTEAF
TRBJ2-7 | - | TRBV5-1 | ASSLPAYPYEQY
TRBJ1-2 | TRBD1 | TRBV6-5 | ASRPGQGNPYGYT
TRBJ2-3 | - | TRBV28 | ASSSDRSTDTQY
TRBJ1-1 | - | TRBV10-2 | ATVTMNTEAF
TRBJ1-1 | - | TRBV15 | ATSRDLEGLNTEAF
TRBJ2-1 | TRBD1 | TRBV5-1 | ASSEQGNNEQF
TRBJ2-5 | - | TRBV5-1 | ASSLAGVQETQY
TRBJ1-1 | TRBD1 | TRBV7-9 | ASSLTGTDTEAF